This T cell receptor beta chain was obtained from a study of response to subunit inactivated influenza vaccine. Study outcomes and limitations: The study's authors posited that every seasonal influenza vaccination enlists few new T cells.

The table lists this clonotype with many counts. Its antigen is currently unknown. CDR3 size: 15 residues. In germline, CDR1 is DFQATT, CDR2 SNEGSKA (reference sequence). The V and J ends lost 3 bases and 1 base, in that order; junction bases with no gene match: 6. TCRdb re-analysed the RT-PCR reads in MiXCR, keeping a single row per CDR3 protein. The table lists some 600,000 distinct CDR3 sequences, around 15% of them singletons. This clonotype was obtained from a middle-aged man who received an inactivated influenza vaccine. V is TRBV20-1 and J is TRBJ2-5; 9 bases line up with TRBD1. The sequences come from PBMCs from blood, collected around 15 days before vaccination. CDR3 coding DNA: TGCAGTGCTAGTAGGACAGGGGACTTCCAAGAGACCCAGTACTTC. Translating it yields CSASRTGDFQETQYF.